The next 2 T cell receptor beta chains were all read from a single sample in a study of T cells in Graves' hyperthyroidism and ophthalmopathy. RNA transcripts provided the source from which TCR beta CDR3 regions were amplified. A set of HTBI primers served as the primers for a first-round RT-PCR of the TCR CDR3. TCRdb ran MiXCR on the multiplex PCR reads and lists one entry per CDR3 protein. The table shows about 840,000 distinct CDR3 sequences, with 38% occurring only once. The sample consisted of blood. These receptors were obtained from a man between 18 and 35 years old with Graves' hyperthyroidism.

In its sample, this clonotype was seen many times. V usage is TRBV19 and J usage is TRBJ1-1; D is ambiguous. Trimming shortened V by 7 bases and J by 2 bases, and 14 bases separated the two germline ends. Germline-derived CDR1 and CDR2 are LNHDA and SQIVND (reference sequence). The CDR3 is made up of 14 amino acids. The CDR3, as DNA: TGTGCCAGTACCCCTGGAGGACTAAACACTGAAGCTTTCTTT. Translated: CASTPGGLNTEAFF.

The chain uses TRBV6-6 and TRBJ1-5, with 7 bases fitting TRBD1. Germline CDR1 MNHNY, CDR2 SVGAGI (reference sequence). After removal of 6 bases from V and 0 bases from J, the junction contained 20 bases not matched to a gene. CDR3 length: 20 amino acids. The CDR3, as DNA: TGTGCCAGCAGCCCCCTTCCGCTAGGACAGGCGCACTATAGCAATCAGCCCCAGCATTTT. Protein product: CASSPLPLGQAHYSNQPQHF.